Listed below are T cell receptor beta chains from one sample, sequenced in a study of regulatory T cells in long-lasting Graves disease. One entry per CDR3 protein results from TCRdb running MiXCR on the multiplex PCR reads. The table records 300,000 to 400,000 distinct CDR3 sequences, 18% of them present only once. The material sequenced was peripheral blood mononuclear cells (PBMCs), taken at new diagnosis, from a patient treated with antithyroid drugs. All receptors derive from a female donor with Graves disease. Both conserved end residues are part of each CDR3. Fields, in order: V gene, J gene, CDR3 protein.

TRBV29-1	TRBJ2-5	CSVLMGAQYF
TRBV6-9	TRBJ2-7	CASSYSGGSTYEQYF
TRBV6-1	TRBJ2-5	CASTRGTWEEETQYF
TRBV19	TRBJ2-1	CASSIDRVRVDEQFF
TRBV3-1	TRBJ2-7	CASTGANYEQYF
TRBV11-1	TRBJ2-1	CASSHKTSGSDNEQFF
TRBV7-8	TRBJ2-6	CASSQRQGSGANVLTF
TRBV11-2	TRBJ1-6	CASSSPGLGGTSIHF
TRBV28	TRBJ1-1	CASRETGNPNTEAFF
TRBV11-1	TRBJ2-7	CASSLVPGQGADEQYF
TRBV3-1	TRBJ1-2	CASSQETGDPNYGYTF
TRBV29-1	TRBJ2-5	CSVAHRDRDPETQYF